The 26 T cell receptor beta chains given below trace back to one sample, sequenced in a study of T cells in Graves' hyperthyroidism and ophthalmopathy. Amplification of TCR beta CDR3 regions used RNA as the template. First-round RT-PCR of the TCR CDR3 relied on the HTBI primer set. TCRdb processed the multiplex PCR reads anew with MiXCR; each CDR3 protein has one entry. The sample has 550,000 to 850,000 distinct CDR3 sequences, about 17% seen once. Sequencing used blood. All receptors derive from a woman aged 45-65 years with Graves' hyperthyroidism that later progressed to Graves' ophthalmopathy.

This clonotype was picked up a small number of times. The DNA for the CDR3 is TGTGCCAGCAGGATACAGGGGGATGACGGCTACACCTTC. It translates to CASRIQGDDGYTF. The chain employs TRBV28 and TRBJ1-2; 8 positions agree with TRBD1. CDR3 length: 13 residues. Germline V gene sequence: CDR1 MDHEN, CDR2 SYDVKM. V was clipped by 6 bases and J by 8 bases; unmatched bases: 8.

The chain combines TRBV19 with TRBJ2-1; TRBD1 is a possible D gene (5 bases). CDR1 is LNHDA and CDR2 is SQIVND in the germline V gene (reference sequence). This CDR3 is 16 amino acids long. Trimming took off 4 bases at V and 4 bases at J, with 17 bases between the two ends. The CDR3 reads CASSRGRALLYNEQFF. CDR3 nucleotides: TGTGCCAGTAGTAGAGGCAGGGCACTCCTATACAATGAGCAGTTCTTC.

J is TRBJ1-6 and V is TRBV7-6, with D perhaps matching TRBD1 (6 bases). V lost 5 bases and J 0 bases, leaving 14 bases between the germline ends. This CDR3 comprises 17 residues. Germline V gene data show CDR1 as SGHVS and CDR2 as FNYEAQ. The CDR3 coding sequence is TGTGCCAGCAGCCTTAGACAGGCCAGCTCCTATAATTCACCCCTCCACTTT. It codes for CASSLRQASSYNSPLHF.

This clonotype showed up many times. The chain couples TRBV3-1 to TRBJ1-6, with 7 bases aligning to TRBD1. Germline CDR1 is LGHDT and CDR2 is YNNKEL (reference sequence). Trimming removed 2 bases from V and 8 bases from J; junction bases left unmatched: 3. The CDR3 runs to 14 residues. CDR3 loop: CASSQRDSDSPLHF. CDR3 nucleotides: TGTGCCAGCAGCCAACGGGACAGTGATTCACCCCTCCACTTT.

This clonotype was counted at least ten times. The V gene is TRBV6-1, the J gene TRBJ1-2; 9 bases are shared with TRBD1. Germline V lookup: CDR1 MNHNS, CDR2 SASEGT. V gave up 7 bases and J gave up 4 bases; unmatched junction bases: 4. There are 13 residues in the CDR3. The CDR3 DNA follows: TGTGCCAGCAAGGGGACAGGGTTCTATGGCTACACCTTC. It codes for CASKGTGFYGYTF.

This clonotype was counted a few times. V gene TRBV5-1 combines with J gene TRBJ2-4, with 7 bases identical to TRBD1. Trimming took 0 bases from V and 5 from J; bases not matched to a gene: 2. Germline CDR1 SGHRS, CDR2 YFSETQ. CDR3 size: 14 residues. The CDR3 region has the DNA TGCGCCAGCAGCTTGGGGGACAGAGAAAACATTCAGTACTTC. Amino acid sequence: CASSLGDRENIQYF.

Ten or more counts support this clonotype. The chain combines TRBV3-1 with TRBJ2-2; D is unclear. Per germline, CDR1 LGHDT and CDR2 YNNKEL (reference sequence). V was pared by 0 bases and J by 4 bases, with 6 bases between. This CDR3 spans 14 amino acids. The CDR3 loop reads CASSQDWVTGELFF. CDR3 nucleotide sequence: TGTGCCAGCAGCCAAGATTGGGTCACCGGGGAGCTGTTTTTT.

The chain combines TRBV10-3 with TRBJ2-7; 8 positions agree with TRBD1. V trimming: 3 bases; J trimming: 3 bases; junction bases outside the gene matches: 4. CDR1 and CDR2 from the germline V gene are ENHRY and SYGVKD. The CDR3 totals 14 residues. The CDR3 nucleotides are TGTGCCATCAGTGACGGACAGGGAATCTACGAGCAGTACTTC. It codes for CAISDGQGIYEQYF.

The rearrangement joins TRBV12-3 or TRBV12-4 to TRBJ2-5; a possible D gene is TRBD2 (5 bases). The CDR3 contains 14 residues. Trimming pared 6 bases from V and 2 bases from J, leaving 13 bases between. This chain's CDR3 is CASSQAGMQETQYF. The CDR3 DNA reads TGTGCCAGCAGCCAAGCCGGGATGCAAGAGACCCAGTACTTC.

The chain has TRBV6-1 and TRBJ1-6; possibly TRBD1 for D (5 bases). CDR1 is MNHNS, CDR2 SASEGT, per germline. CDR3 length equals 13 residues. V lost 6 bases to trimming and J lost 8 bases, with 11 bases between them. CDR3 amino acids: CASRPRDDSPLHF. The CDR3 DNA is TGTGCCAGCAGGCCCAGGGACGATTCACCCCTCCACTTT.

This clonotype has at least ten counts. The V gene is TRBV28, the J gene TRBJ1-2; 10 nucleotides match TRBD1. CDR1 and CDR2 from the germline V gene are MDHEN and SYDVKM. The J segment lost 4 bases and the V segment lost 3 bases, leaving 5 bases of the junction unmatched. This CDR3 region has 15 residues. This CDR3 reads CASSLGTGVAYGYTF. CDR3 coding DNA: TGTGCCAGCAGTTTGGGGACAGGGGTTGCCTATGGCTACACCTTC.

Concerning this clonotype itself: This may arise from a read error, as a much more abundant clone is one base away. This rearrangement joins TRBV18 to TRBJ2-7, with D possibly matching TRBD1 (6 bases). The CDR3 sequence is 16 residues long. V lost 3 bases and J 8 bases, leaving 23 bases between the germline ends. The V gene's germline CDR1 is KGHSH and CDR2 LQKENI. In DNA, the CDR3 is TGTGCCAGCTCACCCCGCCCCACAGGGATCACGTACAAGCAGTACTTC. Translated: CASSPRPTGITYKQYF.

Note on this clonotype: A clone one base away is much larger, so this may be a read error. CDR3 sequence: CASSALGNTEASF. For the CDR3, the DNA is TGTGCCAGCAGTGCCTTGGGGAACACTGAAGCTTCCTTT. The rearrangement joins TRBV2 to TRBJ1-1; D gene uncertain. The CDR3 runs to 13 residues. Germline CDR1 reads SNHLY; CDR2 reads FYNNEI.

A word on this clonotype: This may stem from a read error, because a much larger clone lies one nucleotide away. CDR3 coding DNA: TGCAGTGCTAGAGATTGGGGGACCGGGGAGCTGTTTTTT. Translation gives CSARDWGTGELFF. This chain connects TRBV20-1 to TRBJ2-2; D may be TRBD1 or TRBD2 (5 bases each). Per the germline V gene, CDR1 is DFQATT and CDR2 is SNEGSKA (reference sequence). The V end was cut by 0 bases, the J end by 5 bases, with 7 bases between. This CDR3 comprises 13 residues.

In this sample, this clonotype turned up many times. This chain uses TRBV29-1 with TRBJ2-7; 8 bases line up with TRBD1. The CDR3 has 14 residues. Looked up from germline, CDR1 is SQVTM and CDR2 is ANQGSEA. J lost 3 bases, V lost 6 bases, and 10 bases had no gene match. The chain's CDR3 is CSVRRQGSFYEQYF. CDR3 bases: TGCAGCGTCCGGCGACAGGGGTCCTTCTACGAGCAGTACTTC.

The chain is built from TRBV9 and TRBJ2-3; TRBD2 agrees at 9 bases. This CDR3 is built from 15 residues. Germline lookup yields CDR1 SGDLS and CDR2 YYNGEE. J gave up 5 bases and V 4 bases, and 8 bases lay outside the gene matches. The CDR3 coding sequence is TGTGCCAGCAGCCTGATGGCGGGGGGGGGAGATACGCAGTATTTT. It is translated as CASSLMAGGGDTQYF.

This clonotype was counted many times. The rearrangement joins TRBV11-2 to TRBJ2-7, with 8 bases lining up with TRBD2. CDR1 is SGHAT and CDR2 is FQNNGV in the germline V gene. The junction had 6 bases not matched to a gene; V was cut back by 1 base and J by 7 bases. CDR3 length equals 14 residues. For the CDR3, the DNA is TGTGCCAGCAGCTTAGGGCGGGGGGCGAGAGAGCAGTACTTC. Protein sequence: CASSLGRGAREQYF. Combining the CDR3 with reference TRBV11-2 and TRBJ2-7 gives the whole variable domain EAGVAQSPRYKIIEKRQSVAFWCNPISGHATLYWYQQILGQGPKLLIQFQNNGVVDDSQLPKDRFSAERLKGVDSTLKIQPAKLEDSAVYLCASSLGRGAREQYFGPGTRLTVT.

This clonotype has more than one count but fewer than ten. The genes are TRBV20-1 and TRBJ2-1, with D perhaps matching TRBD2 (5 bases). From germline, CDR1 is DFQATT and CDR2 SNEGSKA (reference sequence). Trimming cost V 1 base and J 5 bases, with 15 bases left between them. The CDR3 loop spans 15 amino acids. CDR3 bases: TGCAGTGCTAGAGGTCTAGCCCTTTCAAACAATGAGCAGTTCTTC. This translates into CSARGLALSNNEQFF.

The genes are TRBV20-1 and TRBJ2-3; TRBD2 matches at 11 bases. This CDR3 has 14 residues. Losses at the gene ends were 6 bases for V and 4 bases for J; bases not matched to a gene: 6. Germline V CDR1 and CDR2: DFQATT, SNEGSKA (reference sequence). CDR3 protein: CSARSGGASDTQYF. Here the CDR3 DNA reads TGCAGTGCCCGTAGCGGGGGGGCCTCAGATACGCAGTATTTT.

This clonotype was seen many times. The chain employs TRBV30 and TRBJ1-2, with 10 bases identical to TRBD1. V lost 3 bases to trimming and J lost 3 bases; unmatched junction nucleotides: 1. Germline assignment: CDR1 GTSNPN and CDR2 SVGIG (reference sequence). The CDR3 is 13 residues long. DNA for the CDR3: TGTGCCTGGAGCGGACAGGGGGACTATGGCTACACCTTC. Translated, it gives CAWSGQGDYGYTF. Full variable domain (missing parts from reference TRBV30 and TRBJ1-2): SQTIHQWPATLVQPVGSPLSLECTVEGTSNPNLYWYRQAAGRGLQLLFYSVGIGQISSEVPQNLSASRPQDRQFILSSKKLLLSDSGFYLCAWSGQGDYGYTFGSGTRLTVV.

The chain recombines TRBV24-1 with TRBJ2-1; 9 bases are a match to TRBD2. CDR1 is KGHDR and CDR2 is SFDVKD in the germline V gene. Trimming cost V 1 base and J 4 bases; bases outside gene matches: 7. CDR3 size: 17 residues. The CDR3 protein is CATSDFRLADKYNEQFF. The CDR3 bases are TGTGCCACCAGTGATTTCCGACTAGCGGACAAGTACAATGAGCAGTTCTTC.

The V call is TRBV12-3 or TRBV12-4, the J call TRBJ2-6, with no clear D. Trimming took 1 base from V and 2 from J, leaving 6 bases between them. This CDR3 is 15 amino acids long. The CDR3 DNA reads as TGTGCCAGCAGTTTAGGATGGGCTGGGGCCAACGTCCTGACTTTC. It specifies CASSLGWAGANVLTF.

Many counts were recorded for this clonotype. The chain uses TRBV20-1 and TRBJ2-1; 15 bases map to TRBD2. CDR1 is DFQATT and CDR2 is SNEGSKA in the germline V gene (reference sequence). V shed 5 bases and J 10 bases; nucleotides not matched to a gene: 6. There are 14 residues in the CDR3. Written as DNA, the CDR3 is TGCAGTGCTGCAGGACTAGCGGGGGGGACGGAGCAGTTCTTC. Protein: CSAAGLAGGTEQFF.

This clonotype was counted only a few times. The chain links TRBV9 to TRBJ1-2, with 8 bases fitting TRBD1. The germline CDR1 and CDR2 sequences are SGDLS and YYNGEE. The junction had 9 bases not matched to a gene; V was cut back by 4 bases and J by 4 bases. This CDR3 contains 15 residues. As DNA, the CDR3 is TGTGCCAGCAGCCCCCCGACAGGGGCGCTCTATGGCTACACCTTC. Translated, it gives CASSPPTGALYGYTF.

The chain links TRBV6-2 or TRBV6-3 to TRBJ2-3; 12 positions match TRBD2. The V segment lost 0 bases and the J segment 0 bases; nucleotides outside the gene matches: 10. Looked up from germline, CDR1 is MNHEY and CDR2 is SVGEGT. This CDR3 has 20 residues. DNA of the CDR3: TGTGCCAGCAGTTACTCGGCTAGCGGGGGGGCCATATCTAGCACAGATACGCAGTATTTT. Protein product: CASSYSASGGAISSTDTQYF.

This clonotype was found many times. The CDR3 region is CSARGTTNTGELFF. In DNA, the CDR3 is TGCAGTGCTAGAGGGACAACCAACACCGGGGAGCTGTTTTTT. J is TRBJ2-2 and V is TRBV20-1; D is perhaps TRBD1 (5 bases). Germline CDR1 DFQATT, CDR2 SNEGSKA (reference sequence). This CDR3 is 14 amino acids long. The V gene lost 1 base and the J gene lost 2 bases, with 8 bases spanning the gap.